Sequencing of this TCR beta chain was carried out in a study of blood T cell repertoires in COVID-19. Study background: Donors in the United States, Italy and Spain gave samples during acute or convalescent COVID-19. In each case, the material was cDNA or gDNA derived from T cells, B-cell-depleted T cells, or PBMCs.

Study processing details: Reference gene primers were amplified, and this amplification served to estimate nucleated cell counts. Only in-frame clones appear in the TCRdb table, and some are missing; sequencing was by immunoSEQ multiplex PCR. The V and J calls and clone size come from that table; D and trimming were worked out from the DNA. This table holds roughly 180,000 clones, 85% found once. The CDR3 totals 12 residues. Germline V gene sequence: CDR1 SGHAT, CDR2 FQDESV (reference sequence). The V end was cut by 3 bases, the J end by 7 bases, with 9 bases between. Sequencing was performed on peripheral blood. V is TRBV11-1 and J is TRBJ1-2; possible D gene TRBD1, 5 bases. The sequence was collected from a woman aged 60 to 75 with acute or convalescent COVID-19. Written as DNA, the CDR3 is TGTGCCAGCAGCTTCGGGGGAGGTGGCTACACCTTC. It codes for CASSFGGGGYTF.